The rows below give T cell receptor beta chains drawn from one sample of a study of T cells after yellow fever vaccination. TCRdb reprocessed the 5' RACE reads via MiXCR and lists one record per CDR3 protein. The data show 250,000 to 300,000 distinct CDR3 sequences, around 13% seen once. Sequencing was performed on CD4+ T cells sorted from PBMCs, taken 45 days after the yellow fever booster vaccination. These receptors were taken from a young man who received the YFV17D yellow fever vaccine. Each CDR3 is given with its conserved first and last residue. The D gene is left open where the match is weak. Clone size appears in some rows only: once, few, many, or a class for an expanded clone.

d_call: TRBD2
clone_size: -
j_call: TRBJ2-3
v_call: TRBV25-1
cdr3_aa: CATGTTGTDTQYF
cdr3_nt: TGTGCCACCGGGACTACGGGCACAGATACGCAGTATTTT

d_call: TRBD2
clone_size: few
j_call: TRBJ2-7
v_call: TRBV20-1
cdr3_aa: CSASVLGREIEQYF
cdr3_nt: TGCAGTGCTAGTGTCCTGGGGCGGGAGATCGAGCAGTACTTC

d_call: -
clone_size: many
j_call: TRBJ2-7
v_call: TRBV20-1
cdr3_aa: CSARLQYEQYF
cdr3_nt: TGCAGTGCTAGACTACAATACGAGCAGTACTTC

d_call: TRBD2
clone_size: few
j_call: TRBJ2-4
v_call: TRBV18
cdr3_aa: CASSPGLALAKNIQYF
cdr3_nt: TGTGCCAGCTCACCCGGACTAGCCCTAGCCAAAAACATTCAGTACTTC

d_call: -
clone_size: -
j_call: TRBJ2-7
v_call: TRBV20-1
cdr3_aa: CSARPGMTYEQYF
cdr3_nt: TGCAGTGCTAGACCGGGAATGACCTACGAGCAGTACTTC

d_call: -
clone_size: -
j_call: TRBJ2-4
v_call: TRBV5-6
cdr3_aa: CASSLAAGNIQYF
cdr3_nt: TGTGCCAGCAGCTTGGCGGCAGGAAACATTCAGTACTTC

d_call: TRBD1
clone_size: -
j_call: TRBJ2-5
v_call: TRBV29-1
cdr3_aa: CSVEDGTAPFQETQYF
cdr3_nt: TGCAGCGTTGAAGACGGGACAGCACCCTTCCAAGAGACCCAGTACTTC

d_call: -
clone_size: few
j_call: TRBJ1-1
v_call: TRBV10-3
cdr3_aa: CAINDGHRPTEAFF
cdr3_nt: TGTGCCATCAATGATGGACATCGCCCGACTGAAGCTTTCTTT

d_call: -
clone_size: many
j_call: TRBJ2-5
v_call: TRBV5-1
cdr3_aa: CASSRTQETQYF
cdr3_nt: TGTGCCAGCAGCCGGACGCAAGAGACCCAGTACTTC

d_call: -
clone_size: -
j_call: TRBJ2-7
v_call: TRBV25-1
cdr3_aa: CASSERGPGSEQYF
cdr3_nt: TGTGCCAGCAGTGAAAGGGGCCCTGGGTCCGAGCAGTACTTC

d_call: -
clone_size: few
j_call: TRBJ2-3
v_call: TRBV5-1
cdr3_aa: CASSLPSGGPDTQYF
cdr3_nt: TGCGCCAGCAGCTTACCCTCGGGGGGCCCAGATACGCAGTATTTT

d_call: -
clone_size: -
j_call: TRBJ1-4
v_call: TRBV20-1
cdr3_aa: CSAPGPAGEKLFF
cdr3_nt: TGCAGTGCTCCGGGACCGGCGGGGGAAAAACTGTTTTTT

d_call: TRBD2
clone_size: many
j_call: TRBJ2-1
v_call: TRBV27
cdr3_aa: CASSLAGGIGNEQFF
cdr3_nt: TGTGCCAGCAGCTTAGCGGGAGGGATTGGCAATGAGCAGTTCTTC

d_call: -
clone_size: -
j_call: TRBJ1-3
v_call: TRBV12-3/TRBV12-4
cdr3_aa: CASSWTESSGNTIYF
cdr3_nt: TGTGCCAGCAGTTGGACGGAGAGCTCTGGAAACACCATATATTTT

d_call: -
clone_size: -
j_call: TRBJ2-1
v_call: TRBV12-3/TRBV12-4
cdr3_aa: CASSLVVTGEQFF
cdr3_nt: TGTGCCAGCAGTTTAGTTGTTACTGGTGAGCAGTTCTTC

d_call: TRBD2
clone_size: -
j_call: TRBJ2-1
v_call: TRBV5-1
cdr3_aa: CASSLAGGPVYNEQFF
cdr3_nt: TGCGCCAGCAGCTTAGCGGGAGGGCCCGTTTACAATGAGCAGTTCTTC